These T cell receptor beta chains were read from a single sample in a study of blood T cell repertoires in COVID-19. Assay: immunoSEQ multiplex PCR; the TCRdb copy retains only in-frame clones and omits some. The sample yields about 84,000 clones, about 86% seen once. Input material: peripheral blood. Receptor source: a man at least 80 years old with active or convalescent COVID-19. CDR3s include the opening cysteine and the closing phenylalanine or tryptophan. Each record gives: J gene, D gene, clone size, V gene, CDR3 DNA, CDR3 protein. D genes are given only for firm matches. Part of the rows lack a size; the others show once, few, many or a class for expanded clones.

TRBJ2-5 | - | - | TRBV6-5 | TGTGCCAGCTGGACTTTCGAAGAGACCCAGTACTTC | CASWTFEETQYF
TRBJ2-7 | - | - | TRBV2 | TGTGCCAGCAGTGTTATGGACACCTACGAGCAGTACTTC | CASSVMDTYEQYF
TRBJ2-2 | - | - | TRBV7-3 | TGTGCCAGCAGCCCATTTCCTCGCCTCGGCAGGAACGACACCGGGGAGCTGTTTTTT | CASSPFPRLGRNDTGELFF
TRBJ1-1 | - | few | TRBV4-1 | TGCGCCAGCAGCCAACAGACTCAGGGGTCCGTGGATGCTTTCTTT | CASSQQTQGSVDAFF
TRBJ1-5 | - | - | TRBV2 | TGTGCCAGCAGGTTCAGGGATGTGCAGCCCCAGCATTTT | CASRFRDVQPQHF
TRBJ1-3 | - | - | TRBV2 | TGTGCCAGCAGGGGGGACATCTCCGGAAACACCATATATTTT | CASRGDISGNTIYF
TRBJ2-3 | - | - | TRBV6-2/TRBV6-3 | TGTGCCAGCAGTGGGACTTTAGCTAGCACAGATACGCAGTATTTT | CASSGTLASTDTQYF
TRBJ2-7 | - | - | TRBV7-8 | TGTGCCAGCAGCCTAGCTGGACAGACCTACGAGCAGTACTTC | CASSLAGQTYEQYF
TRBJ1-6 | - | few | TRBV15 | TGTGCCACCAGCAGGAACAGGGAGTTGCGATCACCCCTCCACTTT | CATSRNRELRSPLHF
TRBJ1-5 | TRBD1 | - | TRBV19 | TGTGCCAGTAGGACAGGGGGCGCGGGGCCCCAGCATTTT | CASRTGGAGPQHF
TRBJ1-1 | - | - | TRBV28 | TGTGCCAGCACCAATAGAGCAAAGAACACTGAAGCTTTCTTT | CASTNRAKNTEAFF
TRBJ2-2 | TRBD1 | - | TRBV7-6 | TGTGCCAGCAGCGCCTTCAGACAGGGTGGCACCGGGGAGCTGTTTTTT | CASSAFRQGGTGELFF
TRBJ2-1 | TRBD2 | - | TRBV7-6 | TGTGCCAGCAGGACTAGCGGGGGGGCCGGTGAGCAGTTCTTC | CASRTSGGAGEQFF
TRBJ1-1 | - | - | TRBV2 | TGTGCCAGCAGAGTCAGGGGGAACACTGAAGCTTTCTTT | CASRVRGNTEAFF
TRBJ1-4 | - | - | TRBV6-1 | TGTGCCAGCAGTGATTACGGTGCTAATGAAAAACTGTTTTTT | CASSDYGANEKLFF
TRBJ2-1 | TRBD2 | - | TRBV6-5 | TGTGCCAGCAGTTACTCGGCGGGGGGGCCCGGTGAGCAGTTCTTC | CASSYSAGGPGEQFF
TRBJ2-5 | - | - | TRBV7-2 | TGTGCCAGCAGCTTAGCGATCAGCGGGTATCAAGAGACCCAGTACTTC | CASSLAISGYQETQYF
TRBJ1-1 | TRBD1 | - | TRBV25-1 | TGTGCCAGCGGGAGAACAGGGGATAACACTGAAGCTTTCTTT | CASGRTGDNTEAFF
TRBJ1-1 | - | - | TRBV29-1 | TGCAGCGTTGAAGAGGGGAGCACTGAAGCTTTCTTT | CSVEEGSTEAFF